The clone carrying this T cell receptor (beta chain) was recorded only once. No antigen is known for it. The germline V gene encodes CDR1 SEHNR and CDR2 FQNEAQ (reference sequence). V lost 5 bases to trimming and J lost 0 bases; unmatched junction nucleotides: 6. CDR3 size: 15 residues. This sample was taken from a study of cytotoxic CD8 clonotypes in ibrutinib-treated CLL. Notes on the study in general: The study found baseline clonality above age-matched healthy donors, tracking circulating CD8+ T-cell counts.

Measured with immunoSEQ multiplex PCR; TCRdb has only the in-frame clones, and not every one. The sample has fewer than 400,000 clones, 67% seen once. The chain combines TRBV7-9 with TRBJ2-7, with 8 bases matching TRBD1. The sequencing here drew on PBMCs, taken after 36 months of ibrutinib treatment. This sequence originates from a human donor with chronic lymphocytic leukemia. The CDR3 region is CASSRGTGRSYEQYF. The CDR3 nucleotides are TGTGCCAGCAGCCGCGGGACAGGCCGCTCCTACGAGCAGTACTTC.